The sequence of this T cell receptor beta chain was determined in a study of monozygotic twins with cystic fibrosis. Study-wide results and limits: V usage most resembled the co-twin in 13 of 16 pairs. No link emerged between shared CDR3 counts and age, concordance or severity.

The CDR3 consists of 16 residues. CDR1 and CDR2 from the germline V gene are SGHRS and YFSETQ. Germline trimming cut 0 bases from V and 2 bases from J; bases unmatched to any gene: 6. About this clone: Its specificity is unknown.

Data came from immunoSEQ multiplex PCR; TCRdb stores just in-frame clones and leaves some out. The repertoire holds tens of thousands of clones, with 84% as singletons. This sequence originates from a girl aged 2-10 years with cystic fibrosis. Source material: blood. This chain uses TRBV5-1 with TRBJ1-2, with 8 nucleotides matching TRBD1. The CDR3 spells CASSLAWTGSNYGYTF. Written as DNA, the CDR3 is TGCGCCAGCAGCTTGGCCTGGACAGGGTCCAACTATGGCTACACCTTC.